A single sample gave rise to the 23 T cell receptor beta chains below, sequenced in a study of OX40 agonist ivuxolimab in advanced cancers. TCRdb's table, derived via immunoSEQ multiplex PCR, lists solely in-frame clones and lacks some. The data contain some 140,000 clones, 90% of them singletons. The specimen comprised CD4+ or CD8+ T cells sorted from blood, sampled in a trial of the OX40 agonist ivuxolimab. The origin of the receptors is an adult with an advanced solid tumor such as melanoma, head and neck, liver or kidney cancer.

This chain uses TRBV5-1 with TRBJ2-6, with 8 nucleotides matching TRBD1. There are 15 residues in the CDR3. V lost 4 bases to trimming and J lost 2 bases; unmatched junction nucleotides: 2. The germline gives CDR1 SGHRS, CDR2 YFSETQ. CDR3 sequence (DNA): TGCGCCAGCAGCCCGGACAGGGCTGGGGCCAACGTCCTGACTTTC. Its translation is CASSPDRAGANVLTF.

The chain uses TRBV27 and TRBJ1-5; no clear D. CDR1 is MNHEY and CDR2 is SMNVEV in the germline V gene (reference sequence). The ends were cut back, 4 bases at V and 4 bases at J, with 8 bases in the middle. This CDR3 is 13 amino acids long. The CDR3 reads CASSWQENQPQHF. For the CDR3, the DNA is TGTGCCAGCAGTTGGCAGGAGAATCAGCCCCAGCATTTT.

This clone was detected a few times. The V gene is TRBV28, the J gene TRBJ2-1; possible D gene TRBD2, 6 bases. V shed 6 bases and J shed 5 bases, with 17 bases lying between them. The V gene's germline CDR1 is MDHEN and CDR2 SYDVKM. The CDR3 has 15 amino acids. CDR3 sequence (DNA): TGTGCCAGCAGCCCCATGGGCAGGGAGGACAATGAGCAGTTCTTC. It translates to CASSPMGREDNEQFF.

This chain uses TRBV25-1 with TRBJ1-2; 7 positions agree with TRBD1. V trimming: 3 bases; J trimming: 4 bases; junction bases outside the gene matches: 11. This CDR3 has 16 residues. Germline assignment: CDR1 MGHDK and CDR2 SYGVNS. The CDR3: CASSDISTTGIYGYTF. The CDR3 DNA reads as TGTGCCAGCAGTGACATCTCTACGACAGGGATCTATGGCTACACCTTC.

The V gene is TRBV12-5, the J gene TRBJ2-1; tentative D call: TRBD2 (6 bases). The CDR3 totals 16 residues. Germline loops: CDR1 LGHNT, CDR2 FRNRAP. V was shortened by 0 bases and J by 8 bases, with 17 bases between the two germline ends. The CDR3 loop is CASGLVLLGGGDEQFF. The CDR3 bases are TGTGCTAGTGGTTTGGTACTACTAGGAGGCGGGGATGAGCAGTTCTTC.

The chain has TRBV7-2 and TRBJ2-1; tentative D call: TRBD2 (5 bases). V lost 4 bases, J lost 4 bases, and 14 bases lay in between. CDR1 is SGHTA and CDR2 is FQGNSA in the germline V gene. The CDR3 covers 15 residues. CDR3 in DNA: TGTGCCAGCAGCTCCGGGGTGCGGGTGTACAATGAGCAGTTCTTC. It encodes CASSSGVRVYNEQFF.

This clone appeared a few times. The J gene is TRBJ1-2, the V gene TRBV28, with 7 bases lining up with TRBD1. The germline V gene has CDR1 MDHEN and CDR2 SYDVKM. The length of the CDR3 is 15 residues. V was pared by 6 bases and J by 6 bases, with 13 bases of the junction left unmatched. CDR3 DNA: TGTGCCAGCAGCATCTTTCCGGGACAGAGTAATGGCTACACCTTC. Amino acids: CASSIFPGQSNGYTF.

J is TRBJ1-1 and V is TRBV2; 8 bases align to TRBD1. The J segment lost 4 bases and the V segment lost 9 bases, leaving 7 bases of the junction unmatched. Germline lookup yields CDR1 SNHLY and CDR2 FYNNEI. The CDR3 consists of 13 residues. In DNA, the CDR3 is TGTGCCAGTACTAATACAGGGGGCACTGAAGCTTTCTTT. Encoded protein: CASTNTGGTEAFF.

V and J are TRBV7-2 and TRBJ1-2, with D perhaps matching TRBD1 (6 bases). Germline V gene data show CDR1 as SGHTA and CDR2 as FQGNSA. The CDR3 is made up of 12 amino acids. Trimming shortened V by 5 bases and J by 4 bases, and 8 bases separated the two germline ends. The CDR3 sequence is CASSPTGYGYTF. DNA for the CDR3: TGTGCCAGCAGCCCGACAGGCTATGGCTACACCTTC.

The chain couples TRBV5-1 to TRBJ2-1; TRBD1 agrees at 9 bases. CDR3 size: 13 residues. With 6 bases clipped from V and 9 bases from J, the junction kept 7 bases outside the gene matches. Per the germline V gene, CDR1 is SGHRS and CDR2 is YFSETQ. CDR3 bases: TGCGCCAGCATCGGGACAGGGACCACTGAGCAGTTCTTC. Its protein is CASIGTGTTEQFF.

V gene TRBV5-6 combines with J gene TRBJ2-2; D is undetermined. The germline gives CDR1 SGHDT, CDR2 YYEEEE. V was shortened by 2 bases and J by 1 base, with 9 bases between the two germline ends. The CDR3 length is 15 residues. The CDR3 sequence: CASSFLMGNTGELFF. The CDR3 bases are TGTGCCAGCAGCTTTCTAATGGGGAACACCGGGGAGCTGTTTTTT.

CDR3 in DNA: TGTGCCAGCAGCTTGTTTCATGGGACAGGTATCTACGAGCAGTACTTC. Translating it yields CASSLFHGTGIYEQYF. This rearrangement joins TRBV5-5 to TRBJ2-7; 8 bases map to TRBD1. Germline-derived CDR1 and CDR2 are SGHKS and YYEKEE (reference sequence). The CDR3 loop spans 16 amino acids. J gave up 3 bases and V 1 base, and 9 bases lay outside the gene matches. The whole variable domain, filled in from reference TRBV5-5 and TRBJ2-7, reads DAGVTQSPTHLIKTRGQQVTLRCSPISGHKSVSWYQQVLGQGPQFIFQYYEKEERGRGNFPDRFSARQFPNYSSELNVNALLLGDSALYLCASSLFHGTGIYEQYFGPGTRLTVT.

CDR3 residues: CASSYPRIRTGPSYNEQFF. The DNA of the CDR3 is TGTGCCAGCAGTTACCCCCGAATTAGGACAGGGCCCTCCTACAATGAGCAGTTCTTC. The chain combines TRBV28 with TRBJ2-1, with 8 bases fitting TRBD1. V dropped 4 bases and J dropped 0; count of bases not matched to a gene: 14. This CDR3 is 19 amino acids long. CDR1 is MDHEN, CDR2 SYDVKM, per germline.

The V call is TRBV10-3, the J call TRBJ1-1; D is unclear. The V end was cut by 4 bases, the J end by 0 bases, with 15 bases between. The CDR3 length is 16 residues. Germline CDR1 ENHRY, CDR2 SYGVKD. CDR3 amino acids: CAISARAWEVNTEAFF. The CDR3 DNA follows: TGTGCCATCAGTGCTCGGGCGTGGGAAGTGAACACTGAAGCTTTCTTT.

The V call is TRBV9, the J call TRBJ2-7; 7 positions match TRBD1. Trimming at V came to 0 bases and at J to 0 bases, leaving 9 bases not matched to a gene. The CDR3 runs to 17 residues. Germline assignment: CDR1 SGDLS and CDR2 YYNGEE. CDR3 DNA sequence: TGTGCCAGCAGCGTAGGAGTGGGACAGAGACTCTCCTACGAGCAGTACTTC. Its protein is CASSVGVGQRLSYEQYF.

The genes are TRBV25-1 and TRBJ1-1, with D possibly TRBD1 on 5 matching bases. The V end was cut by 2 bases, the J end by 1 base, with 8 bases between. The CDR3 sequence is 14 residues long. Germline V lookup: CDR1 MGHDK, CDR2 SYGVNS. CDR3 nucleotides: TGTGCCAGCAGTGAAGAGGGACCGAACACTGAAGCTTTCTTT. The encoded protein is CASSEEGPNTEAFF.

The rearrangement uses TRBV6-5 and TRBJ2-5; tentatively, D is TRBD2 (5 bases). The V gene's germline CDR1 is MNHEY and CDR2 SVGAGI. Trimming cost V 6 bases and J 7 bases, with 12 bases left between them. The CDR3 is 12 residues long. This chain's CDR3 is CASSTSSGTQYF. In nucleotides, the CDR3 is TGTGCCAGCAGCACTAGTTCAGGGACCCAGTACTTC.

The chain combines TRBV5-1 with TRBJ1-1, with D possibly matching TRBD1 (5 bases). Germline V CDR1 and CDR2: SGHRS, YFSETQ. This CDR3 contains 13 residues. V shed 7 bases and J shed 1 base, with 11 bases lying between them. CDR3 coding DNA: TGCGCCAGCCATCAGGGTTCGAACACTGAAGCTTTCTTT. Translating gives CASHQGSNTEAFF.

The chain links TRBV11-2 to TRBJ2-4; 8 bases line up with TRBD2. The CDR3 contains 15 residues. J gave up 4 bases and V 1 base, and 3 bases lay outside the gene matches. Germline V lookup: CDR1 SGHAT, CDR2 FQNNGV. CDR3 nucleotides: TGTGCCAGCAGCTTAGCAGGGACTAGAAAAAACATTCAGTACTTC. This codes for CASSLAGTRKNIQYF. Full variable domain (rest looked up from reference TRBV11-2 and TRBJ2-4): EAGVAQSPRYKIIEKRQSVAFWCNPISGHATLYWYQQILGQGPKLLIQFQNNGVVDDSQLPKDRFSAERLKGVDSTLKIQPAKLEDSAVYLCASSLAGTRKNIQYFGAGTRLSVL.

The CDR3 sequence: CASSVEQPYEQYF. The CDR3 DNA follows: TGTGCCAGCAGTGTCGAACAGCCCTACGAGCAGTACTTC. The V gene is TRBV2, the J gene TRBJ2-7; D call uncertain. Per germline, CDR1 SNHLY and CDR2 FYNNEI. V gave up 4 bases and J gave up 2 bases, with 9 bases separating them. The CDR3 totals 13 residues. Full variable domain (outside the CDR3, taken from reference TRBV2 and TRBJ2-7): EPEVTQTPSHQVTQMGQEVILRCVPISNHLYFYWYRQILGQKVEFLVSFYNNEISEKSEIFDDQFSVERPDGSNFTLKIRSTKLEDSAMYFCASSVEQPYEQYFGPGTRLTVT.

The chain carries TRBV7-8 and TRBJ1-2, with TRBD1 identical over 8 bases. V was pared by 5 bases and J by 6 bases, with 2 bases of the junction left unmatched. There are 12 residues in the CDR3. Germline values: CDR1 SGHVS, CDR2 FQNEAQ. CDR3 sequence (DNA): TGTGCCAGCAGCATGGACAGGGATGGCTACACCTTC. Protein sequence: CASSMDRDGYTF. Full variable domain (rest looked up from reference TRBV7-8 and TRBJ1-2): GAGVSQSPRYKVAKRGQDVALRCDPISGHVSLFWYQQALGQGPEFLTYFQNEAQLDKSGLPSDRFFAERPEGSVSTLKIQRTQQEDSAVYLCASSMDRDGYTFGSGTRLTVV.

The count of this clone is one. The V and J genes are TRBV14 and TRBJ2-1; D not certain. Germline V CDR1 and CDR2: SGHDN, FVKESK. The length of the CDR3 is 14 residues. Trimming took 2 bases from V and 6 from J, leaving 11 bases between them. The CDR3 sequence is CASSQREGFNEQFF. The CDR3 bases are TGTGCCAGCAGCCAAAGAGAAGGGTTCAATGAGCAGTTCTTC.

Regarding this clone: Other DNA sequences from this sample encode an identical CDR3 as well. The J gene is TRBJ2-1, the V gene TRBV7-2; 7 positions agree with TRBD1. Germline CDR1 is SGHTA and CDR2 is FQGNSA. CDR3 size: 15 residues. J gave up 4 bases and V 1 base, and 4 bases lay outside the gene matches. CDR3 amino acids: CASSLGQGSYNEQFF. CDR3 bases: TGTGCCAGCAGCTTAGGACAGGGCTCGTACAATGAGCAGTTCTTC.